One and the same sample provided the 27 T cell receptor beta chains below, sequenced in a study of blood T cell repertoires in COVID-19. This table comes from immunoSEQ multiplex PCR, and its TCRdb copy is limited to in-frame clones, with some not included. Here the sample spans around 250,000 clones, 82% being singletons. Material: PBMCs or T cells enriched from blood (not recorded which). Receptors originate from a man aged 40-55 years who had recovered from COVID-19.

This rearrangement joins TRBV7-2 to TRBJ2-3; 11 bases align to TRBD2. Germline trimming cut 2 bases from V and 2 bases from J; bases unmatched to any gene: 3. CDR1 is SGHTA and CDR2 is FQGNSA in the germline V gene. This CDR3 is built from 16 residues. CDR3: CASSLRLAGLTDTQYF. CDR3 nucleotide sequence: TGTGCCAGCAGCTTAAGACTAGCGGGGCTCACAGATACGCAGTATTTT.

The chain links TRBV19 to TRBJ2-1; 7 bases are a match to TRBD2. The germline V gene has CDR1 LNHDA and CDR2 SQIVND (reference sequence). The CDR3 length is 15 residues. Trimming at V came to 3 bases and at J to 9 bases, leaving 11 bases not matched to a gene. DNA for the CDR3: TGTGCCAGTAGTATTTCAGCGGGGCCGAGTGGTGAGCAGTTCTTC. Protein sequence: CASSISAGPSGEQFF.

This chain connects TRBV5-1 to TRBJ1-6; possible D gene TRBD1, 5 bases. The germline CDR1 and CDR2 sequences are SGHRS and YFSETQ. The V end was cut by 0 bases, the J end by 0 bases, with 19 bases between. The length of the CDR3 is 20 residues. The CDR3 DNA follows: TGCGCCAGCAGCTTGGACCCGCCGCTCAGGGCGAGCTCCTATAATTCACCCCTCCACTTT. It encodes CASSLDPPLRASSYNSPLHF.

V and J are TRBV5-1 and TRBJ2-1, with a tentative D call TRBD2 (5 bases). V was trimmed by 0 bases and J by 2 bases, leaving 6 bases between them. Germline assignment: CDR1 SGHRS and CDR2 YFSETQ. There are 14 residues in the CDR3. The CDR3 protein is CASSLGRAYNEQFF. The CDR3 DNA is TGCGCCAGCAGCTTGGGGCGGGCCTACAATGAGCAGTTCTTC.

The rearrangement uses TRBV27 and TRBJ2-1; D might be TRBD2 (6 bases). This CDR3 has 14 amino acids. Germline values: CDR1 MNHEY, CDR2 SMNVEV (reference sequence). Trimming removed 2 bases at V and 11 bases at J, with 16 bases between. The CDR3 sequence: CASSLMVTSPKQFF. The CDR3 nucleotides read TGTGCCAGCAGTTTAATGGTGACTAGTCCTAAGCAGTTCTTC.

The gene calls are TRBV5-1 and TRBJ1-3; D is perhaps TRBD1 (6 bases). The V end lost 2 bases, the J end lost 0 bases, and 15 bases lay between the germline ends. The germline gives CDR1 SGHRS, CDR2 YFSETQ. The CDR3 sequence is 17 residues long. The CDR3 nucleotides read TGCGCCAGCAGCTTCTTCTTTGGACAGAGCTCTGGAAACACCATATATTTT. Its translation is CASSFFFGQSSGNTIYF.

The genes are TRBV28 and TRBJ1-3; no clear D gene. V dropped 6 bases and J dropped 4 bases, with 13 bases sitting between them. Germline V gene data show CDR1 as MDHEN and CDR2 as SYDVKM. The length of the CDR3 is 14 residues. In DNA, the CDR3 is TGTGCCAGCAGGTGGTGGGCTAGCGGAAACACCATATATTTT. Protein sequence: CASRWWASGNTIYF. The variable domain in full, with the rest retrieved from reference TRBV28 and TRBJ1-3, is DVKVTQSSRYLVKRTGEKVFLECVQDMDHENMFWYRQDPGLGLRLIYFSYDVKMKEKGDIPEGYSVSREKKERFSLILESASTNQTSMYLCASRWWASGNTIYFGEGSWLTVV.

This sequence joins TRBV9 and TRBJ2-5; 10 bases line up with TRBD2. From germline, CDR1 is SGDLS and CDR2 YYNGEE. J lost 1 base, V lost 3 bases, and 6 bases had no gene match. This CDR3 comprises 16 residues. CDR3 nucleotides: TGTGCCAGCAGCGCGAGGGGACTAGCGATCCAAGAGACCCAGTACTTC. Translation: CASSARGLAIQETQYF.

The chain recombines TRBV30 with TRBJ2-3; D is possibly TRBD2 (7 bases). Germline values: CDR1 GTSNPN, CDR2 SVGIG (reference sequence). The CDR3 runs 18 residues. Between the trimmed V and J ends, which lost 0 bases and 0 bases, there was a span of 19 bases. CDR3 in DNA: TGTGCCTGGAGTGTAGTCCGTGGGGGGGCTGGGAGCACAGATACGCAGTATTTT. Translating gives CAWSVVRGGAGSTDTQYF.

CDR3 amino acids: CASSLWTSGTYNEQFF. The CDR3, as DNA: TGTGCCAGCAGTCTGTGGACTAGCGGCACCTACAATGAGCAGTTCTTC. V is TRBV28 and J is TRBJ2-1; 10 positions match TRBD2. V lost 5 bases and J lost 2; bases outside the gene matches: 6. The CDR3 has 16 residues. Germline CDR1 and CDR2: MDHEN and SYDVKM.

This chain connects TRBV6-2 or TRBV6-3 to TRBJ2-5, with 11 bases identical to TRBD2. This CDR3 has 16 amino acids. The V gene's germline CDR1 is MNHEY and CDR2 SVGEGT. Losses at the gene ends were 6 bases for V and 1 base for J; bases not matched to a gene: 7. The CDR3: CASSSGTSGVQETQYF. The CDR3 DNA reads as TGTGCCAGCAGCAGCGGGACTAGCGGCGTCCAAGAGACCCAGTACTTC.

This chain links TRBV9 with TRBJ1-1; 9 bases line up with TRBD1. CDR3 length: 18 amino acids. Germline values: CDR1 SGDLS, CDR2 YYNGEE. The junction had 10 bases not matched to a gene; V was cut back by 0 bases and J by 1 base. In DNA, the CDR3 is TGTGCCAGCAGCGTAGGAATGCCGACAGGGGGGACGAACACTGAAGCTTTCTTT. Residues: CASSVGMPTGGTNTEAFF.

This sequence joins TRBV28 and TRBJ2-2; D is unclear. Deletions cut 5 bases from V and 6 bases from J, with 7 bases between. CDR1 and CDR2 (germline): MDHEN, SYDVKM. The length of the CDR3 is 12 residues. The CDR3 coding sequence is TGTGCCAGCAGTCTTCCTCCCGGGGAGCTGTTTTTT. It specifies CASSLPPGELFF.

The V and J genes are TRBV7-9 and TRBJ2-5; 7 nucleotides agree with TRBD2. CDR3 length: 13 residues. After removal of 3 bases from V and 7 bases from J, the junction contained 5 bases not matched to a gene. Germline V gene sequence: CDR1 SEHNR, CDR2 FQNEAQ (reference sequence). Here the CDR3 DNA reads TGTGCCAGCAGCTTCCGTGGGGAGGGGACCCAGTACTTC. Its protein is CASSFRGEGTQYF.

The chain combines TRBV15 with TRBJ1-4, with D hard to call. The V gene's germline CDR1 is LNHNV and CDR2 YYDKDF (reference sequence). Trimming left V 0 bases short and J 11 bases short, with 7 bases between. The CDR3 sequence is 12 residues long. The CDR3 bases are TGTGCCACCAGCAGAGAGGGCGAGAAACTGTTTTTT. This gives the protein CATSREGEKLFF.

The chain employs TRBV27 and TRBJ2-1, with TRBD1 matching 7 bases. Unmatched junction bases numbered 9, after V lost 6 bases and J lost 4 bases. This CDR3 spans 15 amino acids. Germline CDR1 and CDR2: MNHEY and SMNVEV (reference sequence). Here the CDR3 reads CASRNRDSRYNEQFF. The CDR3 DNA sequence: TGTGCCAGCAGAAACCGGGACAGCAGGTACAATGAGCAGTTCTTC.

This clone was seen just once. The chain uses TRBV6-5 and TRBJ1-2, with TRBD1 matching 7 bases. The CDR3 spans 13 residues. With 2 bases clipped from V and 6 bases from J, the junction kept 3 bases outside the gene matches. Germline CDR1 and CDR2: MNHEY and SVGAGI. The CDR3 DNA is TGTGCCAGCAGTTACACAGGGGACGATGGCTACACCTTC. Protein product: CASSYTGDDGYTF.

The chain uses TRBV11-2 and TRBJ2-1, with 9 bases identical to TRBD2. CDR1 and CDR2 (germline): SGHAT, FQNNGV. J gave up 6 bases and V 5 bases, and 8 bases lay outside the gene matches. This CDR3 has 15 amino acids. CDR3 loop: CASSASGAQSNEQFF. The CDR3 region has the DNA TGTGCCAGCAGCGCTAGCGGGGCCCAGAGCAATGAGCAGTTCTTC.

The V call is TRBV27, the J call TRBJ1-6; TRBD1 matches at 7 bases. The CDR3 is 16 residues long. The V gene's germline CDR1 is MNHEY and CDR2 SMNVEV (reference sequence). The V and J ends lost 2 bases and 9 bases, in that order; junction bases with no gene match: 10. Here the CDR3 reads CASSLTQTGKFSPLHF. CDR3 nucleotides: TGTGCCAGCAGTTTAACCCAGACAGGGAAGTTTTCACCCCTCCACTTT.

CDR3 loop: CASSLGAGRGDQPQHF. In DNA form, the CDR3 reads TGTGCCAGCAGCTTGGGTGCAGGGAGGGGCGATCAGCCCCAGCATTTT. This chain uses TRBV5-8 with TRBJ1-5, with TRBD1 as a possible D gene (5 bases). CDR1 and CDR2 from the germline V gene are SGHTS and YDEGEE. The ends were cut back, 0 bases at V and 5 bases at J, with 15 bases in the middle. The CDR3 has 16 residues. Full variable domain (remainder filled in from reference TRBV5-8 and TRBJ1-5): EAGVTQSPTHLIKTRGQQATLRCSPISGHTSVYWYQQALGLGLQFLLWYDEGEERNRGNFPPRFSGRQFPNYSSELNVNALELEDSALYLCASSLGAGRGDQPQHFGDGTRLSIL.

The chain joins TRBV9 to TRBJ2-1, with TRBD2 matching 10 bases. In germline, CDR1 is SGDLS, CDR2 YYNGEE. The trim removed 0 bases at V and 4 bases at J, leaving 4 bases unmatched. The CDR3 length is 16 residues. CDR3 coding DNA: TGTGCCAGCAGCGTAGCACTAGCGGGGCCGTACAATGAGCAGTTCTTC. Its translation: CASSVALAGPYNEQFF.

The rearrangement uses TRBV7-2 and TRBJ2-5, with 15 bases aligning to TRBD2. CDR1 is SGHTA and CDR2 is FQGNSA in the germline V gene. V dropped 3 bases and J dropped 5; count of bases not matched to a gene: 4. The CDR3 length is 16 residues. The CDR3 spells CASSFGLAGGRETQYF. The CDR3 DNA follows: TGTGCCAGCAGCTTCGGACTAGCGGGGGGGCGGGAGACCCAGTACTTC. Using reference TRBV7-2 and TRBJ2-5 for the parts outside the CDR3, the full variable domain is GAGVSQSPSNKVTEKGKDVELRCDPISGHTALYWYRQSLGQGLEFLIYFQGNSAPDKSGLPSDRFSAERTGGSVSTLTIQRTQQEDSAVYLCASSFGLAGGRETQYFGPGTRLLVL.

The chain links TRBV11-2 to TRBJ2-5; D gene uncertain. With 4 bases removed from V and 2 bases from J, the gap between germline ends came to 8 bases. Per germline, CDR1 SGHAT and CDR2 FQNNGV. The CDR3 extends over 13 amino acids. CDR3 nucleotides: TGTGCCAGCAGCTGGGTCGGGCAAGAGACCCAGTACTTC. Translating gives CASSWVGQETQYF.

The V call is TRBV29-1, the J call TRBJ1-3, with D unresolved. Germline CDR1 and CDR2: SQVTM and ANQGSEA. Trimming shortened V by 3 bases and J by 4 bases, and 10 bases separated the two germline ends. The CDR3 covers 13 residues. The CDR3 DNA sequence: TGCAGCGTTGAGGAGGGTTTGGGAAACACCATATATTTT. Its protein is CSVEEGLGNTIYF.

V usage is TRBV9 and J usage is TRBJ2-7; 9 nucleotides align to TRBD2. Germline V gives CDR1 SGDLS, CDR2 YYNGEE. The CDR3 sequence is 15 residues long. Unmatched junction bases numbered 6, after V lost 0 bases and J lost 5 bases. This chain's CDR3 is CASSVEGTSNHEQYF. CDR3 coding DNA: TGTGCCAGCAGCGTAGAGGGGACTAGCAACCACGAGCAGTACTTC.

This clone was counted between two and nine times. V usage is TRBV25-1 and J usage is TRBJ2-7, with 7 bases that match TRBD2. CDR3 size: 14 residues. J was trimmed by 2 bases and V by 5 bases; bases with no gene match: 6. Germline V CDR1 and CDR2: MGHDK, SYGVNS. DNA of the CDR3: TGTGCCAGCAGTATACCGGGGGGAGCCTACGAGCAGTACTTC. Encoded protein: CASSIPGGAYEQYF.

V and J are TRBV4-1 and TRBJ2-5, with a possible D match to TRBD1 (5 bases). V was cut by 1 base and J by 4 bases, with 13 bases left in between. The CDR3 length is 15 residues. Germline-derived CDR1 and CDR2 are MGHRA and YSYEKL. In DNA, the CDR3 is TGCGCCAGCAGCCAAGTGAGAACAGGTATAGAGACCCAGTACTTC. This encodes CASSQVRTGIETQYF.